This T cell receptor (beta chain) was sequenced for a study of T cells expressing NK-cell markers. From its re-call of the 5' RACE reads, TCRdb lists each CDR3 protein once, without DNA. The data show fewer than 550,000 distinct CDR3 sequences, and the top ten clones hold under 1.5%. The CDR3 sequence is 14 residues long. Germline V lookup: CDR1 DFQATT, CDR2 SNEGSKA (reference sequence). The TCR sequence derives from a woman between 45 and 60 years old in good health. The rearrangement uses TRBV20-1 and TRBJ2-3; no DNA is available, so the TRBD2 call from TCRdb remains unchecked. The sample was blood T cells: a sorted CD56 or NKG2C T cell subset, CD4+ or CD8+ T cells, or bulk PBMC T cells (not recorded which). CDR3 sequence: CSATGPSGADTQYF.